Presented here are 4 T cell receptor beta chains from one specimen sequenced in a study of beta chain features in type 1 diabetes. The authors reverse transcribed all of the isolated RNA, so sequencing captured expressed TCRB transcripts. Only in-frame clones appear in the TCRdb table, and some are missing; sequencing was by immunoSEQ multiplex PCR. The sample has some 140,000 clones; about 8.7% are singletons. Sequencing used central memory CD4+ T cells from blood. The receptor set was obtained from a man younger than 30 in good health.

Only a few counts were recorded for this clone. V is TRBV5-1 and J is TRBJ1-6; D possibly corresponds to TRBD1 (5 bases). Trimming left V 3 bases short and J 5 bases short, with 9 bases between. This CDR3 comprises 14 residues. The germline CDR1 and CDR2 sequences are SGHRS and YFSETQ. The CDR3 is CASSSRGDNSPLHF. The CDR3 DNA reads as TGCGCCAGCAGCTCGCGGGGGGATAATTCACCCCTCCACTTT. The full variable domain, with the rest looked up from reference TRBV5-1 and TRBJ1-6, is KAGVTQTPRYLIKTRGQQVTLSCSPISGHRSVSWYQQTPGQGLQFLFEYFSETQRNKGNFPGRFSGRQFSNSRSEMNVSTLELGDSALYLCASSSRGDNSPLHFGNGTRLTVT.

The chain is built from TRBV7-2 and TRBJ2-5; TRBD2 aligns across 7 bases. The CDR3 extends over 14 amino acids. From germline, CDR1 is SGHTA and CDR2 FQGNSA. J lost 7 bases, V lost 5 bases, and 10 bases had no gene match. The CDR3 region has the DNA TGTGCCAGCAGCCCGCGACTAGCTGGGGCGACCCAGTACTTC. Its translation: CASSPRLAGATQYF. Combining the CDR3 with reference TRBV7-2 and TRBJ2-5 gives the whole variable domain GAGVSQSPSNKVTEKGKDVELRCDPISGHTALYWYRQSLGQGLEFLIYFQGNSAPDKSGLPSDRFSAERTGGSVSTLTIQRTQQEDSAVYLCASSPRLAGATQYFGPGTRLLVL.

The CDR3 here is CASSPSADRVKQYF. The DNA of the CDR3 is TGTGCCAGCAGTCCGTCCGCGGACAGGGTCAAGCAGTACTTC. The V call is TRBV9, the J call TRBJ2-7, with 8 nucleotides matching TRBD1. The germline gives CDR1 SGDLS, CDR2 YYNGEE. CDR3 length: 14 amino acids. V shed 5 bases and J 8 bases; nucleotides not matched to a gene: 12. Based on the CDR3 plus reference TRBV9 and TRBJ2-7, the full variable domain is DSGVTQTPKHLITATGQRVTLRCSPRSGDLSVYWYQQSLDQGLQFLIQYYNGEERAKGNILERFSAQQFPDLHSELNLSSLELGDSALYFCASSPSADRVKQYFGPGTRLTVT.

The chain couples TRBV6-6 to TRBJ1-1; D may be TRBD1 (6 bases). The CDR3 has 14 amino acids. Germline values: CDR1 MNHNY, CDR2 SVGAGI (reference sequence). V gave up 7 bases and J gave up 5 bases, with 17 bases separating them. In DNA form, the CDR3 reads TGTGCCAGCACCATACGGGGGGGCCCGACTGAAGCTTTCTTT. Translation: CASTIRGGPTEAFF.